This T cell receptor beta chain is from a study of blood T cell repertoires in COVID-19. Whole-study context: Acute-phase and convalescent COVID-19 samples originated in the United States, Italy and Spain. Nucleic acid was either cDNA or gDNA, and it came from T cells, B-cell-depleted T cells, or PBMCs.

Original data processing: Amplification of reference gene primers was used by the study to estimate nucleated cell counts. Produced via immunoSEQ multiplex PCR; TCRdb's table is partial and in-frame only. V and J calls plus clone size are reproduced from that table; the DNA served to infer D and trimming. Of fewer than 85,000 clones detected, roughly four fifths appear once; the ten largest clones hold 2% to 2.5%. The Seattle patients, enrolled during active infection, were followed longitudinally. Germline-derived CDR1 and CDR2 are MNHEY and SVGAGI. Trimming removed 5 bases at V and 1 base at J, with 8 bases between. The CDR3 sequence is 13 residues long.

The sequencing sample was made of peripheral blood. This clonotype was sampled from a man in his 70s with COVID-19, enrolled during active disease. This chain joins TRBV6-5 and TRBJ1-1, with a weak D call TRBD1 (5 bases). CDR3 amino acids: CASSTGGNTEAFF. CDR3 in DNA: TGTGCCAGCAGTACGGGGGGGAACACTGAAGCTTTCTTT.